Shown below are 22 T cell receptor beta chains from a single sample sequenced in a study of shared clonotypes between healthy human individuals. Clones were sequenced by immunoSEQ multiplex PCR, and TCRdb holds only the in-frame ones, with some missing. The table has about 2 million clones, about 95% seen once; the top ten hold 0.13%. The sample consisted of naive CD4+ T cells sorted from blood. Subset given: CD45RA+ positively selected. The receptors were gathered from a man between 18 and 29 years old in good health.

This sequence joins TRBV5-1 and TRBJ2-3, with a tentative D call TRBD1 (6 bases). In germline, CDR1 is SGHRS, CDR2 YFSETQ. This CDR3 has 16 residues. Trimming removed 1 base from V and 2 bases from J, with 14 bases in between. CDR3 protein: CASSLIPGQVTDTQYF. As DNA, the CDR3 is TGCGCCAGCAGCTTGATTCCGGGACAAGTCACAGATACGCAGTATTTT.

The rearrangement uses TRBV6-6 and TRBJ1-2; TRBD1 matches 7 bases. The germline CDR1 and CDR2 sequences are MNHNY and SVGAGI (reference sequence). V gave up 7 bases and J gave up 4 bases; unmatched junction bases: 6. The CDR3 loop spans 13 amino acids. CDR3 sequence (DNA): TGTGCCAGCAACCAGGGGGGAGGCTATGGCTACACCTTC. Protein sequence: CASNQGGGYGYTF.

The CDR3 loop reads CASIGWTGGTDTQYF. The CDR3 coding sequence is TGTGCCAGCATAGGTTGGACAGGGGGCACAGATACGCAGTATTTT. V is TRBV6-1 and J is TRBJ2-3, with 9 bases fitting TRBD1. Germline CDR1 MNHNS, CDR2 SASEGT. The CDR3 runs to 15 residues. V was clipped by 7 bases and J by 1 base; unmatched bases: 6.

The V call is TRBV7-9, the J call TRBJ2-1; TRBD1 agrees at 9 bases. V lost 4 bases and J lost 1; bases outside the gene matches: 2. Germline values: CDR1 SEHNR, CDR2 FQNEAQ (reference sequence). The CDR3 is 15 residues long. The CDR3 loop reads CASSSGTGSYNEQFF. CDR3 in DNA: TGTGCCAGCAGCTCCGGGACAGGGTCCTACAATGAGCAGTTCTTC.

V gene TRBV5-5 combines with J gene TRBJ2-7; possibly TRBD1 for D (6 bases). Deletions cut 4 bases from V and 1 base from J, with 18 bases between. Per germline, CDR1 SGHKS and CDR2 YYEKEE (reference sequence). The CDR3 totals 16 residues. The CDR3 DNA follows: TGTGCCAGCAGCACCCTGGACAGCTTGAAGTCCTACGAGCAGTACTTC. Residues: CASSTLDSLKSYEQYF.

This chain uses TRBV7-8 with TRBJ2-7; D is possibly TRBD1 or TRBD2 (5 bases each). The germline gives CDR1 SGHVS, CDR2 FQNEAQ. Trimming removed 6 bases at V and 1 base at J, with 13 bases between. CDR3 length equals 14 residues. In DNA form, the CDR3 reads TGTGCCAGCAGATTGGGACCGCTTTCCTACGAGCAGTACTTC. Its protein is CASRLGPLSYEQYF.

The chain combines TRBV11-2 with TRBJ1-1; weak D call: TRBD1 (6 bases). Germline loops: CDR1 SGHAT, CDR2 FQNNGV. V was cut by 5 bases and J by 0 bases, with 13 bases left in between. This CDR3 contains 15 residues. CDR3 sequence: CASSHSTGLNTEAFF. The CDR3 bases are TGTGCCAGCAGCCACTCAACAGGGCTGAACACTGAAGCTTTCTTT.

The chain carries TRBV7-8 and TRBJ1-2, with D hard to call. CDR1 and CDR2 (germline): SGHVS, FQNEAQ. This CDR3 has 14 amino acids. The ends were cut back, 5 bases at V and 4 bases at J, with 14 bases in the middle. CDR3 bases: TGTGCCAGCAGCCCCTCGTCCGCCGGCTATGGCTACACCTTC. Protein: CASSPSSAGYGYTF.

The CDR3 DNA is TGTGCCAGCAGCTTACCCTCCCGGGGAGGGGACACAGATACGCAGTATTTT. Protein sequence: CASSLPSRGGDTDTQYF. The rearrangement links TRBV7-9 to TRBJ2-3, with TRBD2 identical over 7 bases. CDR1 is SEHNR and CDR2 is FQNEAQ in the germline V gene (reference sequence). Unmatched junction bases numbered 10, after V lost 2 bases and J lost 2 bases. The CDR3 is 17 amino acids.

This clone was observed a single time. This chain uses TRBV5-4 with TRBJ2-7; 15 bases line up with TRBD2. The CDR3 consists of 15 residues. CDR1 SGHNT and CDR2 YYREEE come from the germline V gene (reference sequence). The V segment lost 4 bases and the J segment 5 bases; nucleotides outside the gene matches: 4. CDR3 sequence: CASSPGTSGRNEQYF. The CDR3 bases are TGTGCCAGCAGCCCCGGGACTAGCGGGAGGAACGAGCAGTACTTC.

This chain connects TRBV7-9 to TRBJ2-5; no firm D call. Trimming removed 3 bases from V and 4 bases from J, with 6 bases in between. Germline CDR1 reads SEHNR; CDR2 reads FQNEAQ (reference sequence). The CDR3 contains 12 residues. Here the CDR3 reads CASSFISETQYF. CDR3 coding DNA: TGTGCCAGCAGCTTTATTTCAGAGACCCAGTACTTC.

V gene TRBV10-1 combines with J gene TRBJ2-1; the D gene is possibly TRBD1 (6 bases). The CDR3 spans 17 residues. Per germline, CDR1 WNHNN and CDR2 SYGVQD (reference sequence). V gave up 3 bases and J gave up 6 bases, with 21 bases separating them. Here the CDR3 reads CASSDHRDAQSRNEQFF. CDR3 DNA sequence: TGCGCCAGCAGTGACCACAGGGACGCTCAATCCCGCAATGAGCAGTTCTTC.

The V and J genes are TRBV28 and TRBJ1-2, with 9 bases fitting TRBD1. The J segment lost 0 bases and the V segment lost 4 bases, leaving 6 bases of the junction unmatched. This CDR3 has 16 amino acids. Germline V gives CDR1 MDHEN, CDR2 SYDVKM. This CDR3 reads CASSSPTGGPNYGYTF. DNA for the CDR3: TGTGCCAGCAGTTCCCCAACAGGGGGCCCTAACTATGGCTACACCTTC.

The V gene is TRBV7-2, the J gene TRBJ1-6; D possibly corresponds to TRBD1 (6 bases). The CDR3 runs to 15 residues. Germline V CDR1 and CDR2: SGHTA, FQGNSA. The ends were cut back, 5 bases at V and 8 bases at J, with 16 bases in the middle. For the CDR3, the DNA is TGTGCCAGCAGCCCGCAGGGGCAGGGGCATTCACCCCTCCACTTT. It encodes CASSPQGQGHSPLHF.

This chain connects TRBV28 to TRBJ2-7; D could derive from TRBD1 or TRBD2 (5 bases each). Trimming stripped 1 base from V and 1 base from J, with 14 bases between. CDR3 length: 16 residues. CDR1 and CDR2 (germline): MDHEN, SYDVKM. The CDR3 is CASSLLGTARSYEQYF. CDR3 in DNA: TGTGCCAGCAGTTTATTAGGGACGGCCCGATCCTACGAGCAGTACTTC.

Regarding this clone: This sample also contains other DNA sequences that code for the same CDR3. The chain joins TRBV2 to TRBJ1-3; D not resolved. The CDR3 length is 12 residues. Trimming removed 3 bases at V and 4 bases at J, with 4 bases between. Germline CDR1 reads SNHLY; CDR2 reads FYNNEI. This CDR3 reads CASSESGNTIYF. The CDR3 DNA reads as TGTGCCAGCAGTGAGTCCGGAAACACCATATATTTT. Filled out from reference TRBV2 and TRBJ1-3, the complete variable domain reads EPEVTQTPSHQVTQMGQEVILRCVPISNHLYFYWYRQILGQKVEFLVSFYNNEISEKSEIFDDQFSVERPDGSNFTLKIRSTKLEDSAMYFCASSESGNTIYFGEGSWLTVV.

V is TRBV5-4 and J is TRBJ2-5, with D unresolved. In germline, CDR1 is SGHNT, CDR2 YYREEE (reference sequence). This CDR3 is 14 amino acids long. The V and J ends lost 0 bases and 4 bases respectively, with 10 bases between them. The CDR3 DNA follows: TGTGCCAGCAGCTTGGACAAGCGCGGAGAGACCCAGTACTTC. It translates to CASSLDKRGETQYF.

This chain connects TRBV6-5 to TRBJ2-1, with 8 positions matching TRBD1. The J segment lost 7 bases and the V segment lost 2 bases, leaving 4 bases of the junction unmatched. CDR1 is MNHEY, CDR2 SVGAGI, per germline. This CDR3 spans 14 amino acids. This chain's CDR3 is CASSYRTGSNEQFF. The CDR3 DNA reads TGTGCCAGCAGTTACCGGACAGGGAGTAATGAGCAGTTCTTC.

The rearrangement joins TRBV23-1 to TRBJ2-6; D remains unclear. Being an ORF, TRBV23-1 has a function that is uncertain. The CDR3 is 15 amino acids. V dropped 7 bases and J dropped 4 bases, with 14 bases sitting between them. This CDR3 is CASTPRGRGANVLTF. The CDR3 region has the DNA TGCGCCAGCACCCCACGAGGACGGGGGGCCAACGTCCTGACTTTC.

The CDR3 reads CASSPLAGQGAEAFF. In nucleotides, the CDR3 is TGTGCCAGCAGCCCCCTCGCAGGGCAGGGCGCTGAAGCTTTCTTT. The V call is TRBV4-2, the J call TRBJ1-1; the D gene is possibly TRBD1 (5 bases). There are 15 residues in the CDR3. Germline lookup yields CDR1 LGHNA and CDR2 YNFKEQ. The germline V and J ends were trimmed by 4 bases and 6 bases, with 18 bases remaining between them.

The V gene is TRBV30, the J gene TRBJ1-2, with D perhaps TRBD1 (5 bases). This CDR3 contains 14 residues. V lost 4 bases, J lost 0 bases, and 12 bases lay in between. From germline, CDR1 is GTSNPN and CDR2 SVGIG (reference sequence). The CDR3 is CAWKQVPANYGYTF. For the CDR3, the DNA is TGTGCCTGGAAACAGGTCCCAGCTAACTATGGCTACACCTTC.

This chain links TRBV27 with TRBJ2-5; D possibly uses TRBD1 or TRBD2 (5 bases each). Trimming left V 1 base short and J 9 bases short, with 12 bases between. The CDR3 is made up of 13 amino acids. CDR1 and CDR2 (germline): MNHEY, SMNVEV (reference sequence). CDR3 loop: CASSLFGARAQYF. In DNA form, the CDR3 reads TGTGCCAGCAGTTTATTCGGGGCTCGAGCCCAGTACTTC.